This T cell receptor beta chain was sequenced during a study of blood T cell repertoires in COVID-19. With V trimmed by 6 bases and J by 3 bases, 13 bases remained unmatched. CDR1 and CDR2 from the germline V gene are SGHDT and YYEEEE. This CDR3 has 16 amino acids. Produced via immunoSEQ multiplex PCR; TCRdb's table is partial and in-frame only. The sample shows some 340,000 clones, more than 85% of them seen only once. This clone was detected ten times or more. V and J are TRBV5-6 and TRBJ1-2, with 8 nucleotides matching TRBD1. The material sequenced was PBMCs or T cells enriched from blood (not recorded which). This receptor was identified in a woman in her 30s who had been exposed to COVID-19. CDR3 coding DNA: TGTGCCAGCAATGCACAGGGGGGGGCGATTGACTATGGCTACACCTTC. Protein: CASNAQGGAIDYGYTF.